This TCR beta chain came from a study of shared clonotypes between healthy human individuals. The assay was run at deep level. Sequencing was performed with immunoSEQ multiplex PCR; in TCRdb, only in-frame clones are kept and a portion is missing. This table holds about 680,000 clones, under 80% found once. Each sample came from a Caucasian adult donor living in Nashville, Tennessee. Researchers partitioned CD4+ cells into CD45RA+ naive and CD45RA-negative memory subsets. This CDR3 has 14 amino acids. Trimming took 2 bases from V and 6 from J, leaving 8 bases between them. Germline V gives CDR1 SGHAT, CDR2 FQNNGV.

The sequencing input was memory CD4+ T cells sorted from blood. The subset here: CD45RA-negative fraction. The sequence was obtained from a woman aged 30 to 39 in good health. The rearrangement joins TRBV11-2 to TRBJ1-6; perhaps TRBD1 as D (5 bases). The chain's CDR3 is CASSLSDSNSPLHF. The DNA of the CDR3 is TGTGCCAGCAGCTTATCTGACAGTAATTCACCCCTCCACTTT.